These 25 T cell receptor beta chains originate from one sample sequenced in a study of blood T cells in healthy people across ages. Alongside a J-beta primer mix, a sample-barcoded 5' primer served in a second PCR lasting about 6 to 11 cycles. In TCRdb, the 5' RACE reads were re-called with MiXCR into one record per CDR3 protein. In the table there are 750,000 to 950,000 distinct CDR3 sequences, 25% to 30% of which are singletons. Another study also made use of these data, one on T cells of mothers and their children.

The sequencing input was blood. These TCRs come from a woman aged 40 to 50 in good health.

This clonotype occurred a few times. The rearrangement joins TRBV3-1 to TRBJ2-3, with a tentative D call TRBD1 (6 bases). Trimming shortened V by 7 bases and J by 2 bases, and 13 bases separated the two germline ends. The CDR3 sequence is 14 residues long. Germline-derived CDR1 and CDR2 are LGHDT and YNNKEL (reference sequence). The CDR3 here is CASTRDTITDTQYF. The CDR3 region has the DNA TGTGCCAGCACCCGGGACACTATCACAGATACGCAGTATTTT.

This chain joins TRBV5-1 and TRBJ2-3; 9 bases map to TRBD1. Germline CDR1 is SGHRS and CDR2 is YFSETQ. This CDR3 is 14 amino acids long. V was clipped by 5 bases and J by 4 bases; unmatched bases: 5. The CDR3 spells CASRKQGAADTQYF. CDR3 in DNA: TGCGCCAGCAGAAAACAGGGGGCCGCAGATACGCAGTATTTT.

The chain recombines TRBV5-1 with TRBJ1-3; D unresolved. Germline CDR1 reads SGHRS; CDR2 reads YFSETQ. V lost 0 bases and J lost 3, with 7 bases in between. This CDR3 comprises 14 residues. The CDR3 bases are TGCGCCAGCAGCTTGGCCAGTCGTGGAAACACCATATATTTT. Protein: CASSLASRGNTIYF.

Only a few counts were recorded for this clonotype. A much larger clone lies a single base off, so this may be a read error. The gene calls are TRBV20-1 and TRBJ2-7; 9 positions match TRBD2. This CDR3 is 15 amino acids long. The germline V gene has CDR1 DFQATT and CDR2 SNEGSKA (reference sequence). J gave up 7 bases and V 0 bases, and 10 bases lay outside the gene matches. CDR3 protein: CSARDGALAGNEQYF. CDR3 coding DNA: TGCAGTGCTAGAGATGGTGCACTAGCGGGCAATGAGCAGTACTTC.

The rearrangement uses TRBV29-1 and TRBJ1-1; 9 bases are a match to TRBD1. The J segment lost 6 bases and the V segment lost 4 bases, leaving 12 bases of the junction unmatched. The length of the CDR3 is 15 residues. Germline V gives CDR1 SQVTM, CDR2 ANQGSEA. CDR3 in amino acids: CSVVGTGRGDAEAFF. The CDR3, as DNA: TGCAGCGTTGTGGGGACAGGGAGGGGTGACGCTGAAGCTTTCTTT.

The rearrangement uses TRBV5-1 and TRBJ2-3, with D hard to call. CDR3 length: 14 amino acids. Trimming stripped 5 bases from V and 2 bases from J, with 12 bases between. Per germline, CDR1 SGHRS and CDR2 YFSETQ. The CDR3 reads CASSPFGHTDTQYF. CDR3 DNA sequence: TGCGCCAGCAGTCCCTTTGGTCACACAGATACGCAGTATTTT. The full variable domain, completed using reference TRBV5-1 and TRBJ2-3, is KAGVTQTPRYLIKTRGQQVTLSCSPISGHRSVSWYQQTPGQGLQFLFEYFSETQRNKGNFPGRFSGRQFSNSRSEMNVSTLELGDSALYLCASSPFGHTDTQYFGPGTRLTVL.

The chain carries TRBV14 and TRBJ2-5; D is ambiguous. The ends were cut back, 3 bases at V and 4 bases at J, with 6 bases in the middle. The germline V gene encodes CDR1 SGHDN and CDR2 FVKESK. The CDR3 runs 12 residues. In nucleotides, the CDR3 is TGTGCCAGCAGCCACGTCCGAGAGACCCAGTACTTC. It yields the protein CASSHVRETQYF.

There are a few counts of this clonotype. V usage is TRBV3-1 and J usage is TRBJ2-5, with 8 positions matching TRBD2. This CDR3 comprises 15 residues. The V segment lost 0 bases and the J segment 4 bases; nucleotides outside the gene matches: 4. Looked up from germline, CDR1 is LGHDT and CDR2 is YNNKEL (reference sequence). The CDR3 sequence: CASSQEQLAGETQYF. As DNA, the CDR3 is TGTGCCAGCAGCCAAGAGCAGCTAGCGGGAGAGACCCAGTACTTC.

The chain uses TRBV12-3 or TRBV12-4 and TRBJ1-2; tentatively, D is TRBD1 (5 bases). The CDR3 contains 14 residues. Trimming took off 0 bases at V and 5 bases at J, with 10 bases between the two ends. The CDR3 here is CASSLAQGWYGYTF. Written as DNA, the CDR3 is TGTGCCAGCAGTTTAGCTCAGGGTTGGTATGGCTACACCTTC.

V gene TRBV12-3 or TRBV12-4 combines with J gene TRBJ2-4; D is perhaps TRBD2 (6 bases). The last part of the DNA fits TRBJ2-5 better; the J call may be wrong. CDR3 length equals 14 residues. The DNA of the CDR3 is TGTGCCAGCGCCGTGGGACTGACTCGAGAGACCCAGTACTTC. It is translated as CASAVGLTRETQYF.

At least ten counts were recorded for this clonotype. This sequence joins TRBV5-1 and TRBJ1-1, with 7 positions matching TRBD1. Germline V gene data show CDR1 as SGHRS and CDR2 as YFSETQ. The CDR3 covers 13 residues. The trim removed 4 bases at V and 7 bases at J, leaving 7 bases unmatched. This chain's CDR3 is CASSQDRPDEAFF. DNA of the CDR3: TGCGCCAGCAGCCAGGACAGGCCGGATGAAGCTTTCTTT.

The chain joins TRBV5-1 to TRBJ1-2, with TRBD1 identical over 7 bases. Per the germline V gene, CDR1 is SGHRS and CDR2 is YFSETQ. Trimming removed 0 bases from V and 6 bases from J; junction bases left unmatched: 5. This CDR3 has 14 amino acids. The DNA of the CDR3 is TGCGCCAGCAGCTTGGAGGGGGCGTTTGATGGCTACACCTTC. Amino acids: CASSLEGAFDGYTF.

The chain carries TRBV20-1 and TRBJ2-4, with D perhaps matching TRBD1 or TRBD2 (6 bases each). Germline V lookup: CDR1 DFQATT, CDR2 SNEGSKA (reference sequence). The CDR3 spans 15 residues. Here the CDR3 reads CSASWRGRGHNEQYF. The CDR3 DNA is TGCAGCGCTTCCTGGAGGGGCAGGGGCCACAATGAGCAGTACTTC.

The chain has TRBV24-1 and TRBJ2-2; 9 positions agree with TRBD1. Germline values: CDR1 KGHDR, CDR2 SFDVKD. The CDR3 runs to 15 residues. With V trimmed by 2 bases and J by 5 bases, 2 bases remained unmatched. The CDR3 loop reads CATSDWTGETGELFF. Here the CDR3 DNA reads TGTGCCACCAGTGATTGGACAGGGGAAACCGGGGAGCTGTTTTTT.

This clonotype was seen a handful of times. This rearrangement joins TRBV6-1 to TRBJ2-3; D is perhaps TRBD1 or TRBD2 (6 bases each). The CDR3 is 17 amino acids. Trimming removed 6 bases at V and 2 bases at J, with 21 bases between. Germline CDR1 reads MNHNS; CDR2 reads SASEGT. CDR3 nucleotides: TGTGCCAGCAGCCGACGTTCTCTGGGGGGCCCCACAGATACGCAGTATTTT. Its translation is CASSRRSLGGPTDTQYF.

This clonotype was recorded a few times. The chain couples TRBV5-1 to TRBJ1-1; unclear D gene. The CDR3 contains 14 residues. In germline, CDR1 is SGHRS, CDR2 YFSETQ. Trimming took off 1 base at V and 0 bases at J, with 7 bases between the two ends. Here the CDR3 DNA reads TGCGCCAGCAGCTTGACTGTCCTGAACACTGAAGCTTTCTTT. Translating it yields CASSLTVLNTEAFF.

This clonotype was picked up a small number of times. A much larger clone differs from this one at a single base, so this may be a read error. The genes are TRBV27 and TRBJ1-2; possible D gene TRBD1, 6 bases. In germline, CDR1 is MNHEY, CDR2 SMNVEV (reference sequence). CDR3 length: 13 amino acids. The DNA of the CDR3 is TGTGCCGGCAGAGACAGGAGGGTCGCTGGCTACACCTTC. This sequence encodes CAGRDRRVAGYTF.

This clonotype has just a few counts. The chain uses TRBV5-1 and TRBJ2-7; D not resolved. The CDR3 length is 12 residues. The germline V gene has CDR1 SGHRS and CDR2 YFSETQ. V was pared by 6 bases and J by 2 bases, with 9 bases between. CDR3: CASKNGAYEQYF. The CDR3 coding sequence is TGCGCCAGCAAGAACGGAGCCTACGAGCAGTACTTC.

This clonotype was found a few times. The gene calls are TRBV18 and TRBJ1-1; TRBD1 agrees at 8 bases. V shed 3 bases and J 2 bases; nucleotides not matched to a gene: 8. The CDR3 spans 16 residues. Germline V CDR1 and CDR2: KGHSH, LQKENI. The CDR3 is CASSPRMTGDNTEAFF. Written as DNA, the CDR3 is TGTGCCAGCTCACCCCGCATGACAGGGGATAACACTGAAGCTTTCTTT.

This clonotype has only one observation. At one boundary the junction diverges from the germline segment, which might be a read error. This CDR3 is CASSATHRVGQETQCF. CDR3 bases: TGTGCCAGCAGCGCCACTCACAGGGTGGGACAAGAGACCCAGTGCTTC. The chain recombines TRBV9 with TRBJ2-5, with a tentative D call TRBD1 (6 bases). The CDR3 totals 16 residues. Germline V gene data show CDR1 as SGDLS and CDR2 as YYNGEE.

On this clonotype: This may be a read error: a much more frequent sequence differs by one nucleotide. This sequence joins TRBV7-2 and TRBJ2-3, with 7 nucleotides matching TRBD1. Germline-derived CDR1 and CDR2 are SGHTA and FQGNSA. J was trimmed by 1 base and V by 2 bases; bases with no gene match: 6. The length of the CDR3 is 16 residues. CDR3 in DNA: TGTGCCAGCAGCTTACGGACCGGGACAGGCACAGATACGCAGTATTTT. It yields the protein CASSLRTGTGTDTQYF.

The rearrangement joins TRBV7-2 to TRBJ2-3, with D unclear. The germline V gene encodes CDR1 SGHTA and CDR2 FQGNSA. Trimming removed 3 bases at V and 6 bases at J, with 10 bases between. This CDR3 contains 13 residues. The CDR3 spells CASSLKGIDTQYF. The CDR3 DNA is TGTGCCAGCAGCTTGAAGGGAATCGATACGCAGTATTTT.

The genes are TRBV13 and TRBJ2-1; tentative D call: TRBD1 (6 bases). Germline values: CDR1 PRHDT, CDR2 FYEKMQ (reference sequence). CDR3 length: 17 residues. Deletions cut 5 bases from V and 8 bases from J, with 25 bases between. CDR3 nucleotides: TGTGCCAGCAGCCCTACAGGTCAACCCACCAAGGGGGATGAGCAGTTCTTC. Its protein is CASSPTGQPTKGDEQFF.

This clonotype has more than one count but fewer than ten. V is TRBV7-9 and J is TRBJ1-2; unclear D gene. V was clipped by 5 bases and J by 4 bases, with 8 bases between them. This CDR3 has 12 residues. The germline V gene has CDR1 SEHNR and CDR2 FQNEAQ (reference sequence). This CDR3 is CASSLIGYGYTF. In DNA, the CDR3 is TGTGCCAGCAGCCTGATTGGCTATGGCTACACCTTC. Full variable domain (missing parts from reference TRBV7-9 and TRBJ1-2): DTGVSQNPRHKITKRGQNVTFRCDPISEHNRLYWYRQTLGQGPEFLTYFQNEAQLEKSRLLSDRFSAERPKGSFSTLEIQRTEQGDSAMYLCASSLIGYGYTFGSGTRLTVV.

The chain combines TRBV5-1 with TRBJ2-1; a possible D gene is TRBD1 (5 bases). The J call could be wrong; TRBJ2-7 is a better fit for the DNA end. This CDR3 has 16 residues. Germline V gene sequence: CDR1 SGHRS, CDR2 YFSETQ. The CDR3 here is CASSLGIGWTYNEQYF. CDR3 in DNA: TGCGCCAGCAGCCTTGGAATAGGGTGGACATACAATGAGCAGTACTTC.